The sequence of this T cell receptor (beta chain) was determined in a study of blood T cell repertoires in COVID-19. Study at large: The origin of the acute and convalescent COVID-19 samples was the United States, Italy and Spain. The cDNA or gDNA used as material had been derived from T cells, B-cell-depleted T cells, or PBMCs.

Trimming pared 10 bases from V and 5 bases from J, leaving 20 bases between. This CDR3 is 14 amino acids long. CDR1 is MDHEN and CDR2 is SYDVKM in the germline V gene. Original processing notes: Quantification of nucleated cells was approximated via reference gene primer amplification. The repertoire was sequenced with immunoSEQ multiplex PCR; TCRdb's copy has only in-frame clones and lacks some. The D gene and trimming were derived from the DNA, and the V and J assignments and clone size from that table. Among about 210,000 clones listed, over 70% were seen once. Sequencing was done on a sample of peripheral blood. This receptor was obtained from a man aged 50-60 years with active or convalescent COVID-19. The rearrangement joins TRBV28 to TRBJ1-1; no reliable D call. The CDR3 DNA is TGTGCCATTGCGGGATCCCACCCGAGAACTGAAGCTTTCTTT. This translates into CAIAGSHPRTEAFF.